This T cell receptor (beta chain) was found in a study of cytomegalovirus exposure and HLA in healthy donors. Findings and caveats of the study: Owing to their indistinguishability, certain V segments, notably TRBV6-2 and TRBV6-3, were excluded. Among TCR beta chains, those listed as cytomegalovirus-associated numbered approximately 150.

PCR employed 60 Vbeta and 13 Jbeta primers. As processed by the authors: An analysis performed later counted about 80 million unique TCR beta chains (around 9.9 million of them shared). Method: immunoSEQ multiplex PCR; TCRdb's copy keeps in-frame clones and lacks some. V and J calls plus clone size are reproduced from that table; the DNA served to infer D and trimming. The repertoire holds more than 85,000 clones, with about 74% as singletons. The CDR3 is made up of 11 amino acids. V was pared by 3 bases and J by 5 bases, with 5 bases between. CDR1 and CDR2 (germline): SEHNR, FQNEAQ (reference sequence). In the case of this clone: Antigen: not known.

This clonotype originated in a woman in her fifties or sixties in good health and CMV-seropositive. Sequencing was performed on PBMCs. The rearrangement links TRBV7-9 to TRBJ2-7; D is unclear. CDR3 amino acids: CASSFSNEQYF. CDR3 nucleotide sequence: TGTGCCAGCAGCTTTTCTAACGAGCAGTACTTC.